These T cell receptor beta chains were read from a single sample in a study of cytomegalovirus exposure and HLA in healthy donors. Repertoires were generated with immunoSEQ multiplex PCR, while TCRdb's copy carries only in-frame clones and drops some. The data contain around 300,000 clones, roughly four fifths of them singletons. Sequences were obtained from PBMCs. The receptors stem from a woman aged 40 to 55 in good health and CMV-seropositive. CDR3s include the opening cysteine and the closing phenylalanine or tryptophan. The D gene is left open where the match is weak. Only some rows state a clone size, as once, few, many or a class for expanded clones.

clone_size | d_call | j_call | v_call | cdr3_aa | cdr3_nt
. | . | TRBJ2-1 | TRBV10-3 | CAIVGGEENEQFF | TGTGCCATCGTTGGCGGGGAAGAAAATGAGCAGTTCTTC
few | . | TRBJ2-7 | TRBV19 | CASSMCKEETAYEQYF | TGTGCCAGTAGTATGTGCAAAGAGGAGACGGCATACGAGCAGTACTTC
. | . | TRBJ2-3 | TRBV4-3 | CASSPEGERNTQYF | TGCGCCAGCAGCCCCGAGGGGGAACGGAATACGCAGTATTTT
. | . | TRBJ2-4 | TRBV19 | CASSPGFLRNIQYF | TGTGCCAGTAGTCCCGGTTTCCTAAGAAACATTCAGTACTTC
. | TRBD2 | TRBJ2-7 | TRBV5-1 | CASTLGLAGRGEQYF | TGCGCCAGCACCTTGGGGCTAGCGGGTAGGGGCGAGCAGTACTTC
once | TRBD2 | TRBJ2-7 | TRBV10-2 | CASSETQRGSYEQYF | TGCGCCAGCAGTGAGACCCAGCGGGGCTCCTACGAGCAGTACTTC
few | TRBD2 | TRBJ2-3 | TRBV28 | CASSLGLAGPADTQYF | TGTGCCAGCAGTTTGGGACTAGCGGGACCCGCAGATACGCAGTATTTT
. | . | TRBJ2-1 | TRBV11-2 | CASSNGLENYNEQFF | TGTGCCAGCAGCAACGGACTGGAGAATTACAATGAGCAGTTCTTC
. | . | TRBJ1-5 | TRBV28 | CASSFGGSNQPQHF | TGTGCCAGCAGTTTTGGGGGGAGCAATCAGCCCCAGCATTTT
few | . | TRBJ1-1 | TRBV19 | CASSSPVTTEAFF | TGTGCCAGTAGTTCTCCGGTAACCACTGAAGCTTTCTTT
once | TRBD1 | TRBJ1-1 | TRBV15 | CATSRQNRGYTEAFF | TGTGCCACCAGCAGACAGAACAGGGGGTATACTGAAGCTTTCTTT
. | . | TRBJ2-5 | TRBV20-1 | CSAESLETQYF | TGCAGTGCGGAGTCCCTCGAGACCCAGTACTTC
. | . | TRBJ1-5 | TRBV28 | CASSPGTRGSNQPQHF | TGTGCCAGCAGTCCAGGGACAAGGGGCAGCAATCAGCCCCAGCATTTT
once | . | TRBJ2-3 | TRBV27 | CASSPYGGRETDTQYF | TGTGCCAGCAGTCCCTACGGGGGGCGAGAGACAGATACGCAGTATTTT
. | . | TRBJ2-6 | TRBV27 | CASSFKSGANVLTF | TGTGCCAGCAGTTTCAAATCTGGGGCCAACGTCCTGACTTTC
once | TRBD2 | TRBJ2-1 | TRBV5-6 | CASSLGLAGGPGGQFF | TGTGCCAGCAGCTTGGGACTAGCGGGAGGGCCTGGAGGGCAGTTCTTC
once | . | TRBJ2-3 | TRBV11-2 | CASSLSGSPSTDTQYF | TGTGCCAGCAGCCTAAGCGGGTCCCCTAGCACAGATACGCAGTATTTT
. | TRBD1 | TRBJ2-7 | TRBV27 | CASSKAGTVSYEQYF | TGTGCCAGCAGTAAAGCTGGGACAGTTAGCTACGAGCAGTACTTC
. | . | TRBJ1-3 | TRBV6-6 | CASREGPGNTIYF | TGTGCCAGCCGGGAGGGCCCAGGAAACACCATATATTTT
. | TRBD2 | TRBJ2-7 | TRBV2 | CALQAETSYPEQYF | TGTGCCCTCCAGGCGGAGACTAGCTATCCCGAGCAGTACTTC
. | TRBD2 | TRBJ2-1 | TRBV7-2 | CASSLQRESYNEQFF | TGTGCCAGCAGCTTACAGCGGGAGTCGTACAATGAGCAGTTCTTC
. | TRBD2 | TRBJ2-1 | TRBV11-3 | CASSPRAGVVNEQFF | TGTGCCAGCAGCCCCCGAGCGGGAGTGGTAAATGAGCAGTTCTTC
once | TRBD1 | TRBJ1-2 | TRBV9 | CASSVGQGPYGYTF | TGTGCCAGCAGCGTAGGACAGGGCCCCTATGGCTACACCTTC
. | . | TRBJ1-2 | TRBV28 | CASSPTVYGYTF | TGTGCCAGCAGTCCGACAGTTTATGGCTACACCTTC
. | . | TRBJ2-5 | TRBV10-3 | CAISGFSSVTETQYF | TGTGCCATCAGTGGGTTTAGCTCGGTTACGGAGACCCAGTACTTC
once | TRBD1 | TRBJ1-1 | TRBV7-9 | CSSSPNLGQVNTEAFF | TGTTCCAGCAGCCCCAATTTGGGACAGGTGAACACTGAAGCTTTCTTT
. | TRBD1 | TRBJ2-4 | TRBV19 | CASSPTGGVNIQYF | TGTGCCAGTAGCCCCACAGGGGGCGTAAACATTCAGTACTTC
few | . | TRBJ1-1 | TRBV6-5 | CASSYSMDMMNTEAFF | TGTGCCAGCAGTTACTCTATGGACATGATGAACACTGAAGCTTTCTTT
. | . | TRBJ1-1 | TRBV7-8 | CASSYSGGRGGPLGNTEAFF | TGTGCCAGCAGCTATAGTGGGGGTAGGGGGGGTCCCCTGGGGAACACTGAAGCTTTCTTT
. | . | TRBJ2-3 | TRBV9 | CASSVAGISTDTQYF | TGTGCCAGCAGCGTAGCGGGGATTAGCACAGATACGCAGTATTTT
. | . | TRBJ2-7 | TRBV19 | CASSIDSTKGYEQYF | TGTGCCAGTAGTATAGACTCGACAAAAGGCTACGAGCAGTACTTC
few | . | TRBJ2-7 | TRBV5-6 | CASSLARVRRDEQYF | TGTGCCAGCAGCTTGGCGAGGGTGCGACGGGACGAGCAGTACTTC
. | . | TRBJ1-4 | TRBV5-6 | CASSNRVGDEKLFF | TGTGCCAGCAGCAACAGGGTAGGAGATGAAAAACTGTTTTTT
once | . | TRBJ2-2 | TRBV9 | CASSVAATNTGELFF | TGTGCCAGCAGCGTAGCAGCGACTAACACCGGGGAGCTGTTTTTT
once | TRBD2 | TRBJ2-1 | TRBV5-8 | CASSQRGDPRDEQFF | TGTGCCAGCAGTCAACGGGGGGACCCGAGGGATGAGCAGTTCTTC
. | TRBD2 | TRBJ2-7 | TRBV30 | CAWSPPGGSGRSYEQYF | TGTGCCTGGAGTCCTCCTGGGGGTAGCGGGCGATCCTACGAGCAGTACTTC
few | . | TRBJ2-7 | TRBV29-1 | CSVANRGGSYEQYF | TGCAGCGTGGCTAACAGGGGAGGTTCATACGAGCAGTACTTC